The entry below gives a single T cell receptor beta chain sequence along with its context. Here immunoSEQ multiplex PCR was the method, and the copy in TCRdb shows in-frame clones only, minus some. In the table there are 300,000 or so clones, around 90% of which are singletons. This sample is drawn from a study of blood T cell repertoires in COVID-19. Study-level information: Nucleic acid was either cDNA or gDNA, and it came from T cells, B-cell-depleted T cells, or PBMCs.

Per the germline V gene, CDR1 is SGDLS and CDR2 is YYNGEE. After removal of 0 bases from V and 7 bases from J, the junction contained 5 bases not matched to a gene. CDR3 length equals 15 residues. Sequencing input: PBMCs or T cells enriched from blood (not recorded which). The source of this sequence is a woman in her 30s who had recovered from COVID-19. The V call is TRBV9, the J call TRBJ1-4; 8 positions agree with TRBD1. The CDR3 DNA reads as TGTGCCAGCAGCGTAGGTGCAGGGGGCCTTGAAAAACTGTTTTTT. This gives the protein CASSVGAGGLEKLFF.